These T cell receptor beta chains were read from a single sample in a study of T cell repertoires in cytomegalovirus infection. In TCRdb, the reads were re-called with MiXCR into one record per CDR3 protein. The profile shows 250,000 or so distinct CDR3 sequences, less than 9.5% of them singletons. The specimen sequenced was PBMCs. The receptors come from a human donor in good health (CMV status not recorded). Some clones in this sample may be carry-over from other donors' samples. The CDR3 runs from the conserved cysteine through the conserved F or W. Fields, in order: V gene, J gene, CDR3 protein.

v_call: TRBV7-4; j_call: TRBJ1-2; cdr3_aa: CASSPMGTVYGYTF
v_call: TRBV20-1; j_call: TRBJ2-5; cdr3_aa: CSAILRRQETQYF
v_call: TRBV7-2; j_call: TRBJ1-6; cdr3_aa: CASSLGQVNSPLHF
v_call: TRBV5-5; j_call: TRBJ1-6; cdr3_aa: CASTLDNSPLHF
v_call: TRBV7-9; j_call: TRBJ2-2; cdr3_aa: CASSLSGQGTGNTGELFF
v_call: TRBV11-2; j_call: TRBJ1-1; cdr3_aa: CASTDRAGGDTEAFF
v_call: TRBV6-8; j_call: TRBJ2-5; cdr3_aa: CASSQGTRTPQYF
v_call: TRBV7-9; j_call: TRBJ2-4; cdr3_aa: CASSLAGSGGLNIQYF
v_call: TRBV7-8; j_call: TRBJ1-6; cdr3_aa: CASSLAGQGGNSPLHF
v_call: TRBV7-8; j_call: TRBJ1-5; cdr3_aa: CASSLTSLVVASNQPQHF
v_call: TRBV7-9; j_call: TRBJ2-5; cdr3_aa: CASSLGLIQETQYF
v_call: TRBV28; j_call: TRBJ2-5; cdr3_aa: CASSFQGGKTQYF
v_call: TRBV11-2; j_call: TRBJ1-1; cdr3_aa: CASSLDQFDSWGTEAFF
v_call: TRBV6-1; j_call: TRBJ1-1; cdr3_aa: CASSDSLARAFF
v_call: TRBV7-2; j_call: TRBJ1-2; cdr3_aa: CASSFSDLGYTF
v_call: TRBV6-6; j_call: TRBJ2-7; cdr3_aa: CASNRDSIYEQYF
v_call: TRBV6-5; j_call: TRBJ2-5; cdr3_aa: CASSDRGQETQYF
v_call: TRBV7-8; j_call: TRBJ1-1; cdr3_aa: CASSAGGAEAFF
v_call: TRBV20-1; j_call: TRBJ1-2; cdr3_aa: CSARDQTGGSYGYTF
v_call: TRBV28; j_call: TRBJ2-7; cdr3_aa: CASSLLRYEQYF
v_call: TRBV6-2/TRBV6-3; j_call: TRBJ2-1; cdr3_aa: CASSYRGASSYNEQFF
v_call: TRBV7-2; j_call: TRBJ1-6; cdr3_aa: CASSLGGTNSPLHF
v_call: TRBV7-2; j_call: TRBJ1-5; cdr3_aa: CASSLASRVMSNQPQHF
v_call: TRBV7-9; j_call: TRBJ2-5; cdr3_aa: CASSSGNLNRGKETQYF
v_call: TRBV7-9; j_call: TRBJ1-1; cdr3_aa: CASSSFSSGLEAFF
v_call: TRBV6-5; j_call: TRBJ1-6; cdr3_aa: CASAGSGVNSPLHF
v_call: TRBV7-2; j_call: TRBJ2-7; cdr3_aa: CASSLGRGSPPYEQYF
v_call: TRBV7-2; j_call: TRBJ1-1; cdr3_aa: CASSLMRTNTEAFF
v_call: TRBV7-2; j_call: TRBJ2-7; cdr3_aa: CASSLGGPSWYEQYF